The present TCR beta chain was sequenced within a study of cytomegalovirus exposure and HLA in healthy donors. Overall study results and limits: The study reported that TCR beta sequences accurately predicted HLA-A and HLA-B alleles in most subjects. Immune exposure information comprised only CMV serostatus. Researchers catalogued 164 TCR beta chains as cytomegalovirus-associated.

As regards this clone: Its specificity is unknown.

CDR1 and CDR2 from the germline V gene are MDHEN and SYDVKM. Trimming cost V 7 bases and J 5 bases; bases outside gene matches: 2. This CDR3 contains 12 residues. Researchers ran the PCR with 60 Vbeta and 13 Jbeta primers. Profiled with immunoSEQ multiplex PCR; TCRdb holds only in-frame clones, not every one. The profile shows roughly 220,000 clones, more than 65% of them singletons. The V call is TRBV28, the J call TRBJ2-5; 9 nucleotides align to TRBD2. Sequenced material: PBMCs. The source is a man aged 45-65 years in good health and CMV-seronegative. The CDR3 nucleotides read TGTGCCAGCACTAGCGGGAAGGAGACCCAGTACTTC. It codes for CASTSGKETQYF.